The 26 T cell receptor beta chains in this list originate from one sample, sequenced in a study of blood T cells in healthy people across ages. The second PCR ran about 6 to 11 cycles with a sample-barcoded 5' primer and J-beta primers. TCRdb ran MiXCR on the 5' RACE reads and lists one entry per CDR3 protein. The sample lists approximately 800,000 distinct CDR3 sequences, around 24% occurring once. The same sample was also studied in work on T cells of mothers and their children.

The sample comprised blood. The source of these receptors is a boy aged 5-17 years in good health.

This clonotype was seen a few times. This rearrangement joins TRBV5-1 to TRBJ2-7, with TRBD1 identical over 9 bases. The CDR3 sequence is 16 residues long. The germline gives CDR1 SGHRS, CDR2 YFSETQ. V lost 5 bases to trimming and J lost 5 bases; unmatched junction nucleotides: 14. CDR3 DNA: TGCGCCAGCAGTGAAGTGAACAGGGGGCTTTTCAACGAGCAGTACTTC. Its protein product is CASSEVNRGLFNEQYF.

This sequence joins TRBV12-3 or TRBV12-4 and TRBJ2-2; 11 positions match TRBD1. With 6 bases clipped from V and 4 bases from J, the junction kept 7 bases outside the gene matches. The length of the CDR3 is 16 residues. CDR3 amino acids: CASRNGQGAITGELFF. DNA of the CDR3: TGTGCCAGCAGGAACGGACAGGGGGCGATCACCGGGGAGCTGTTTTTT.

In its sample, this clonotype was seen a few times. The chain carries TRBV6-5 and TRBJ1-1; a weak D match, TRBD1 (6 bases). The CDR3 totals 16 residues. The germline V gene has CDR1 MNHEY and CDR2 SVGAGI. Trimming took 2 bases from V and 8 from J, leaving 21 bases between them. The CDR3 loop reads CASSYGGGEETREAFF. The CDR3 region has the DNA TGTGCCAGCAGTTACGGGGGGGGCGAGGAGACTCGCGAAGCTTTCTTT.

CDR3 sequence (DNA): TGCGCCAGCAGCCCAGCGGGGGCAGAAGAGACCCAGTACTTC. Its protein product is CASSPAGAEETQYF. The chain is built from TRBV4-1 and TRBJ2-5, with 8 bases identical to TRBD2. Trimming took 4 bases from V and 3 from J; bases not matched to a gene: 4. Germline-derived CDR1 and CDR2 are MGHRA and YSYEKL. CDR3 size: 14 residues.

The chain uses TRBV28 and TRBJ1-1; D is possibly TRBD1 (6 bases). V dropped 8 bases and J dropped 4 bases, with 14 bases sitting between them. The CDR3 length is 13 residues. Germline CDR1 reads MDHEN; CDR2 reads SYDVKM. CDR3 coding DNA: TGTGCCAGCGCAAGAGCGGGGGCCACTGAAGCTTTCTTT. Translation: CASARAGATEAFF.

The chain couples TRBV7-9 to TRBJ2-4, with D unresolved. V lost 3 bases to trimming and J lost 7 bases, with 28 bases between them. Germline-derived CDR1 and CDR2 are SEHNR and FQNEAQ (reference sequence). The CDR3 runs 19 residues. CDR3 protein: CASSFFLESTGSGSNIQYF. In DNA form, the CDR3 reads TGTGCCAGCAGCTTCTTTCTTGAGTCGACGGGTTCGGGCAGTAACATTCAGTACTTC. Drawing the rest from reference TRBV7-9 and TRBJ2-4, the complete variable domain is DTGVSQNPRHKITKRGQNVTFRCDPISEHNRLYWYRQTLGQGPEFLTYFQNEAQLEKSRLLSDRFSAERPKGSFSTLEIQRTEQGDSAMYLCASSFFLESTGSGSNIQYFGAGTRLSVL.

This clonotype was picked up a small number of times. The V gene is TRBV12-3 or TRBV12-4, the J gene TRBJ1-1; 7 bases are a match to TRBD1. J was trimmed by 12 bases and V by 1 base; bases with no gene match: 11. The CDR3 is made up of 14 amino acids. The CDR3 sequence: CASSLGGQVKRTFF. The CDR3 DNA reads TGTGCCAGCAGTTTAGGAGGACAGGTCAAGAGGACTTTCTTT.

In this sample, this clonotype turned up a few times. The chain recombines TRBV28 with TRBJ1-2; TRBD1 agrees at 7 bases. After removal of 3 bases from V and 2 bases from J, the junction contained 9 bases not matched to a gene. This CDR3 comprises 16 residues. CDR1 MDHEN and CDR2 SYDVKM come from the germline V gene. CDR3 sequence reads: CASSFYGQALNYGYTF. In DNA, the CDR3 is TGTGCCAGCAGTTTCTATGGACAGGCCCTAAACTATGGCTACACCTTC.

This clonotype came up a few times. The rearrangement links TRBV4-1 to TRBJ2-1, with 8 bases lining up with TRBD1. The CDR3 sequence is 17 residues long. The V gene end was trimmed by 0 bases and the J gene end by 1 base; junction bases not matched to a gene: 5. Per germline, CDR1 MGHRA and CDR2 YSYEKL. The CDR3 sequence is CASSQEGRGHSYNEQFF. For the CDR3, the DNA is TGCGCCAGCAGCCAAGAGGGCAGGGGGCATTCCTACAATGAGCAGTTCTTC.

V and J are TRBV20-1 and TRBJ1-3; tentatively, D is TRBD1 (5 bases). Trimming pared 6 bases from V and 0 bases from J, leaving 15 bases between. Germline-derived CDR1 and CDR2 are DFQATT and SNEGSKA (reference sequence). CDR3 length: 15 residues. Here the CDR3 reads CSATGGAISGNTIYF. CDR3 DNA sequence: TGCAGTGCAACCGGGGGAGCGATCTCTGGAAACACCATATATTTT.

The chain uses TRBV11-2 and TRBJ2-5, with 7 bases identical to TRBD1. Germline V gene sequence: CDR1 SGHAT, CDR2 FQNNGV. After removal of 6 bases from V and 0 bases from J, the junction contained 7 bases not matched to a gene. The CDR3 is 15 amino acids. CDR3 sequence reads: CASSRQGNDQETQYF. The CDR3 DNA follows: TGTGCCAGCAGTAGACAGGGTAACGACCAAGAGACCCAGTACTTC.

This clonotype was detected many times. The chain uses TRBV6-6 and TRBJ2-1; possible D gene TRBD1, 6 bases. CDR3 length: 14 residues. Germline V gives CDR1 MNHNY, CDR2 SVGAGI (reference sequence). V lost 5 bases, J lost 0 bases, and 8 bases lay in between. CDR3 region: CASSGQSSYNEQFF. CDR3 DNA sequence: TGTGCCAGCAGTGGACAGTCCTCCTACAATGAGCAGTTCTTC.

The J gene is TRBJ2-1, the V gene TRBV6-5, with 7 bases fitting TRBD2. The CDR3 extends over 15 amino acids. The J segment lost 4 bases and the V segment lost 2 bases, leaving 5 bases of the junction unmatched. Per the germline V gene, CDR1 is MNHEY and CDR2 is SVGAGI. CDR3 protein: CASSYPGGGYNEQFF. CDR3 nucleotides: TGTGCCAGCAGTTACCCTGGGGGGGGGTACAATGAGCAGTTCTTC.

This clonotype was found a few times. The genes are TRBV27 and TRBJ2-3, with D hard to call. In germline, CDR1 is MNHEY, CDR2 SMNVEV (reference sequence). The CDR3 totals 13 residues. V dropped 4 bases and J dropped 2 bases, with 7 bases sitting between them. The CDR3 loop reads CASSSPTTDTQYF. In nucleotides, the CDR3 is TGTGCCAGCAGTTCCCCGACCACAGATACGCAGTATTTT.

J is TRBJ1-1 and V is TRBV2, with D hard to call. The CDR3 length is 14 residues. Trimming left V 4 bases short and J 2 bases short, with 11 bases between. Germline CDR1 reads SNHLY; CDR2 reads FYNNEI. The CDR3, as DNA: TGTGCCAGCAGTGGAACGGCAGTAAACACTGAAGCTTTCTTT. Residues: CASSGTAVNTEAFF.

This rearrangement joins TRBV7-9 to TRBJ1-3; D is uncertain. Trimming removed 2 bases at V and 1 base at J, with 15 bases between. This CDR3 has 17 amino acids. Germline-derived CDR1 and CDR2 are SEHNR and FQNEAQ (reference sequence). CDR3 in DNA: TGTGCCAGCAGCTTATCGTGGCGGGGTCGATCTGGAAACACCATATATTTT. This sequence encodes CASSLSWRGRSGNTIYF.

As for this clonotype: An end of the junction differs from the germline gene, which may be a read error. The chain employs TRBV4-1 and TRBJ2-4; 9 bases agree with TRBD2. Germline values: CDR1 MGHRA, CDR2 YSYEKL. This CDR3 comprises 19 residues. The CDR3 here is CASSQERASGMGANNIQYF. CDR3 nucleotide sequence: TGCGCCAGCAGCCAGGAGCGGGCTAGCGGGATGGGAGCCAACAACATTCAGTACTTC.

The sample holds a few counts of this clonotype. The V gene is TRBV5-6, the J gene TRBJ2-5; 9 bases map to TRBD1. The J call may be in error: the DNA end matches TRBJ2-7 better. The CDR3 covers 17 residues. CDR1 and CDR2 (germline): SGHDT, YYEEEE. CDR3 sequence (DNA): TGTGCCAGCAGCTCCCCCAAGTGGGACAGGGCGTCCGACGAGCAGTACTTC. Amino acids: CASSSPKWDRASDEQYF.

This clonotype has only a few counts. CDR3 loop: CASSLEGRGTQYF. The CDR3 nucleotides read TGCGCCAGCAGCTTGGAAGGGCGAGGGACCCAGTACTTC. The chain combines TRBV5-1 with TRBJ2-5; D gene uncertain. Germline assignment: CDR1 SGHRS and CDR2 YFSETQ. This CDR3 spans 13 amino acids. V lost 0 bases and J lost 7, with 10 bases in between.

The genes are TRBV29-1 and TRBJ2-7, with D possibly called TRBD1 or TRBD2 (5 bases each). The length of the CDR3 is 13 residues. Germline CDR1 and CDR2: SQVTM and ANQGSEA. V lost 0 bases and J lost 2, with 8 bases in between. CDR3 in DNA: TGCAGCGTTGAAGAGGGGACGCCCTACGAGCAGTACTTC. It specifies CSVEEGTPYEQYF.

The V gene is TRBV12-3 or TRBV12-4, the J gene TRBJ2-1, with TRBD1 as a possible D gene (6 bases). The CDR3 has 15 amino acids. Trimming removed 3 bases at V and 4 bases at J, with 13 bases between. In DNA form, the CDR3 reads TGTGCCAGCAGTTTCCTCCTCAGGGGTTACAATGAGCAGTTCTTC. Translation: CASSFLLRGYNEQFF.

This clonotype was seen many times. CDR3 sequence: CASSQDRGGDEKLFF. The CDR3 DNA reads as TGCGCCAGCAGCCAAGACAGGGGGGGCGATGAAAAACTGTTTTTT. This chain uses TRBV4-1 with TRBJ1-4; 7 bases match TRBD1. Germline loops: CDR1 MGHRA, CDR2 YSYEKL. Trimming at V came to 0 bases and at J to 6 bases, leaving 4 bases not matched to a gene. The CDR3 loop spans 15 amino acids.

The rearrangement joins TRBV9 to TRBJ2-1; 8 bases are a match to TRBD2. There are 16 residues in the CDR3. Germline loops: CDR1 SGDLS, CDR2 YYNGEE. Trimming removed 0 bases from V and 3 bases from J; junction bases left unmatched: 5. The CDR3 region is CASSVGSGKFYNEQFF. DNA for the CDR3: TGTGCCAGCAGCGTAGGTAGCGGGAAGTTCTACAATGAGCAGTTCTTC.

This chain connects TRBV27 to TRBJ1-3, with unresolved D. Trimming removed 8 bases at V and 2 bases at J, with 7 bases between. This CDR3 is built from 12 residues. CDR1 and CDR2 (germline): MNHEY, SMNVEV (reference sequence). CDR3 in DNA: TGTGCCAGCTCCAGACCTGGAAACACCATATATTTT. Translating it yields CASSRPGNTIYF.

This chain connects TRBV7-8 to TRBJ1-4, with 7 nucleotides matching TRBD1. CDR1 and CDR2 from the germline V gene are SGHVS and FQNEAQ. J was trimmed by 4 bases and V by 6 bases; bases with no gene match: 5. This CDR3 is built from 14 residues. CDR3 protein: CASSPTGINEKLFF. DNA of the CDR3: TGTGCCAGCAGTCCGACAGGGATTAATGAAAAACTGTTTTTT.

The chain recombines TRBV5-5 with TRBJ1-4; the D is unclear. The germline V and J ends were trimmed by 4 bases and 2 bases, with 9 bases remaining between them. This CDR3 has 14 amino acids. Germline CDR1 reads SGHKS; CDR2 reads YYEKEE (reference sequence). CDR3 protein: CASSPIVTNEKLFF. As DNA, the CDR3 is TGTGCCAGCAGCCCCATCGTCACTAATGAAAAACTGTTTTTT.